Detailed here is one T cell receptor beta chain. TCRdb itself ran the 5' RACE reads through MiXCR, one entry per CDR3 protein. The data hold 72,000 or so distinct CDR3 sequences, with 8% to 10% observed a single time. The sample is drawn from a study of spatial heterogeneity in lung cancer. The sample's time point: blood at routine non-recurrence follow-up after resection. V lost 4 bases and J 5 bases, leaving 17 bases between the germline ends. The CDR3 is 15 amino acids. Germline CDR1 is MGHRA and CDR2 is YSYEKL. V usage is TRBV4-1 and J usage is TRBJ1-2, with D perhaps matching TRBD1 (5 bases). This receptor was taken from a female donor with early-stage non-small cell lung cancer. The sample was PBMCs, taken at follow-up. The CDR3 DNA is TGCGCCAGCAGCCGTATCCAGGGAGGGTCTTATGGCTACACCTTC. Translation: CASSRIQGGSYGYTF.